The 11 T cell receptor beta chains given below trace back to one sample, sequenced in a study of CD8+CD57+ T cells in acquired aplastic anemia. Investigators profiled TCR beta VDJ and CDR3 from genomic DNA template. TCRdb reprocessed the reads with MiXCR, giving one entry per CDR3 protein. The table records 120,000 or so distinct CDR3 sequences, roughly 50% of them present only once. The sequencing input was sorted CD4+, CD8+, or CD8+CD57+ T cells (not recorded which) from PBMCs. These TCRs come from a human donor in good health, serving as a control.

Ten or more counts support this clonotype. The V and J genes are TRBV5-4 and TRBJ2-3, with D possibly being TRBD2 (5 bases). The CDR3 spans 16 residues. V lost 0 bases and J lost 1, with 12 bases in between. Looked up from germline, CDR1 is SGHNT and CDR2 is YYREEE (reference sequence). The CDR3 here is CASSLAISGGTDTQYF. CDR3 DNA: TGTGCCAGCAGCTTGGCTATATCCGGGGGCACAGATACGCAGTATTTT.

The chain carries TRBV27 and TRBJ2-7; no clear D gene. This CDR3 contains 16 residues. Germline V gene lookup returns CDR1 MNHEY and CDR2 SMNVEV (reference sequence). V lost 2 bases to trimming and J lost 0 bases, with 14 bases between them. In DNA, the CDR3 is TGTGCCAGCAGTTTAATATCCGGTTCGCTCTCCTACGAGCAGTACTTC. Translating gives CASSLISGSLSYEQYF.

This chain uses TRBV19 with TRBJ1-5; a possible D gene is TRBD1 (5 bases). The CDR3 contains 14 residues. Germline assignment: CDR1 LNHDA and CDR2 SQIVND (reference sequence). V lost 1 base, J lost 2 bases, and 6 bases lay in between. The CDR3 DNA follows: TGTGCCAGTAGTATAGTACAGGGCAATCAGCCCCAGCATTTT. Protein sequence: CASSIVQGNQPQHF.

This clonotype came up many times. At one end, the junction sequence differs from germline, possibly due to a read error. The rearrangement joins TRBV6-1 to TRBJ2-1, with D hard to call. CDR3 length: 15 residues. CDR1 MNHNS and CDR2 SASEGT come from the germline V gene. The CDR3 loop reads CASMPKTGPYSEQFF. As DNA, the CDR3 is TGTGCCAGCATGCCTAAGACTGGCCCCTACAGTGAGCAGTTCTTC.

This clonotype came up many times. The chain uses TRBV12-3 or TRBV12-4 and TRBJ1-3; D is ambiguous. V was trimmed by 10 bases and J by 2 bases, leaving 12 bases between them. This CDR3 region has 13 residues. For the CDR3, the DNA is TGTGCCAACACGAGGGTTACTGGAAACACCATATATTTT. Its translation is CANTRVTGNTIYF.

The chain carries TRBV19 and TRBJ2-1; a possible D gene is TRBD2 (5 bases). Trimming removed 9 bases at V and 6 bases at J, with 18 bases between. Germline V lookup: CDR1 LNHDA, CDR2 SQIVND (reference sequence). This CDR3 has 14 amino acids. The CDR3 spells CASGPGEAGNEQFF. DNA of the CDR3: TGTGCCAGCGGCCCCGGAGAGGCGGGCAATGAGCAGTTCTTC.

The genes are TRBV12-3 or TRBV12-4 and TRBJ1-2; the D is unclear. This CDR3 has 13 amino acids. V dropped 6 bases and J dropped 3 bases, with 11 bases sitting between them. CDR3 residues: CASRSLVDYGYTF. CDR3 DNA sequence: TGTGCCAGCAGGAGCCTTGTGGACTATGGCTACACCTTC.

This clonotype was found many times. V is TRBV9 and J is TRBJ1-1; D ambiguous. Germline V lookup: CDR1 SGDLS, CDR2 YYNGEE. The ends were cut back, 2 bases at V and 6 bases at J, with 11 bases in the middle. The CDR3 spans 13 residues. In nucleotides, the CDR3 is TGTGCCAGCAGCGTCACACCCATCTCTGAAGCTTTCTTT. Protein product: CASSVTPISEAFF.

The chain links TRBV7-9 to TRBJ2-5; D may be TRBD1 or TRBD2 (7 bases each). This CDR3 is built from 14 residues. CDR1 and CDR2 (germline): SEHNR, FQNEAQ (reference sequence). V dropped 4 bases and J dropped 2 bases, with 11 bases sitting between them. CDR3 nucleotide sequence: TGTGCCAGCAGCTGGGAGGGACAGCAAGAGACCCAGTACTTC. Translation: CASSWEGQQETQYF.

The V call is TRBV19, the J call TRBJ2-1; unclear D gene. Trimming shortened V by 3 bases and J by 6 bases, and 6 bases separated the two germline ends. Germline loops: CDR1 LNHDA, CDR2 SQIVND (reference sequence). The CDR3 spans 12 residues. CDR3 region: CASSMGTNEQFF. The DNA of the CDR3 is TGTGCCAGTAGTATGGGTACCAATGAGCAGTTCTTC. The variable domain in full, with the rest retrieved from reference TRBV19 and TRBJ2-1, is DGGITQSPKYLFRKEGQNVTLSCEQNLNHDAMYWYRQDPGQGLRLIYYSQIVNDFQKGDIAEGYSVSREKKESFPLTVTSAQKNPTAFYLCASSMGTNEQFFGPGTRLTVL.

In this sample, this clonotype turned up many times. The gene calls are TRBV20-1 and TRBJ2-7, with no clear D. The germline gives CDR1 DFQATT, CDR2 SNEGSKA (reference sequence). Trimming took 3 bases from V and 4 from J, leaving 31 bases between them. This CDR3 region has 19 residues. CDR3 sequence: CSASMDLWVTGSYLYEQYF. The CDR3 region has the DNA TGCAGTGCTAGTATGGACCTGTGGGTTACCGGGTCATACCTTTACGAGCAGTACTTC.